This TCR beta chain was obtained from a study of control samples from healthy donors and cancer patients (dated by TCRdb to 2020 to 2021). With regard to this clone: Its antigen specificity is not known. No much larger clone is present one base from it, and per-base qualities are unavailable.

The germline V gene supplies CDR1 SGHAT and CDR2 FQNNGV. V sheds 5 bases and J sheds 0 bases, leaving 17 bases between their ends. The CDR3 has 17 amino acids, counting the end cysteine and phenylalanine. Only CDR3 DNA is held: 51 bases, read in frame from base 1. Library prep was done by the immunoSEQ multiplex PCR assay. What TCRdb holds here is the immuneACCESS table cut down to in-frame rearrangements. Part of the clones is not present; checked against another copy, under half of the missing clones reflect an unresolved V gene, and the others are unexplained. Recorded for this sample are 70,000 to 100,000 clones; over 85% of them occurred a single time. 1.9% of the sample rests with the top ten.

Sequences were obtained from PBMCs. The receptor's source is a woman aged 60 to 75 with head and neck cancer. The sequence joins TRBV11-2 to TRBJ2-4; the D gene is perhaps TRBD1, on 8 matching bases. The CDR3 reads CASSPRTGTIAKNIQYF. In nucleotides, the sequence is TGTGCCAGCAGCCCGCGGACAGGGACTATAGCCAAAAACATTCAGTACTTC.